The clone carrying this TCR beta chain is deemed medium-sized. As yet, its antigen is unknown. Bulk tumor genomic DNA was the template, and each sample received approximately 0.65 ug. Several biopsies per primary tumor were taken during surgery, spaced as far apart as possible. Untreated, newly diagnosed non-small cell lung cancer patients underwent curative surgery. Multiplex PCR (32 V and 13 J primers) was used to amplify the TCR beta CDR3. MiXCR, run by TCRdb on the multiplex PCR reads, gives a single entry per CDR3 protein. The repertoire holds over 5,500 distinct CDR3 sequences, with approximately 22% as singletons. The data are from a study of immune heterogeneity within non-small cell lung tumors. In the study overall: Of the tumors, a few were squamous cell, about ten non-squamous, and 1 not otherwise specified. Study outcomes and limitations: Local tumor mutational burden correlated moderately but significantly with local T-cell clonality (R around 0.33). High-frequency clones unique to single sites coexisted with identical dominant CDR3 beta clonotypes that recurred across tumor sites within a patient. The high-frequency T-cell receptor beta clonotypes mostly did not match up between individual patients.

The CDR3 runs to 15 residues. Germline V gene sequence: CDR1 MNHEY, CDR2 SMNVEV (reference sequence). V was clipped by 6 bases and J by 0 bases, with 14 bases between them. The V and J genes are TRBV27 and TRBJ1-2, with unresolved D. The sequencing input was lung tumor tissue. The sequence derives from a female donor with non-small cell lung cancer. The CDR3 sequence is CASRPKPGANYGYTF. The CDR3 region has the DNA TGTGCCAGCAGGCCGAAACCGGGAGCTAACTATGGCTACACCTTC.